These 24 T cell receptor beta chains came from one sample sequenced in a study of blood T cell repertoires in COVID-19. Clones were read by immunoSEQ multiplex PCR, and TCRdb kept only the in-frame ones, dropping some. The table includes 320,000 or so clones, around 90% detected once. The sequenced material came from PBMCs or T cells enriched from blood (not recorded which). The receptors stem from a man aged 60-69 years who had recovered from COVID-19.

This clone was observed a few times. The DNA for the CDR3 is TGCGCCAGCAGCGCCACAGGGGGCCCTCGGGACACCATATATTTT. Translating gives CASSATGGPRDTIYF. V usage is TRBV5-1 and J usage is TRBJ1-3; TRBD1 matches 9 bases. The CDR3 sequence is 15 residues long. Germline assignment: CDR1 SGHRS and CDR2 YFSETQ. V lost 4 bases to trimming and J lost 8 bases; unmatched junction nucleotides: 10. Supplemented by reference TRBV5-1 and TRBJ1-3, the full variable domain reads KAGVTQTPRYLIKTRGQQVTLSCSPISGHRSVSWYQQTPGQGLQFLFEYFSETQRNKGNFPGRFSGRQFSNSRSEMNVSTLELGDSALYLCASSATGGPRDTIYFGEGSWLTVV.

V and J are TRBV28 and TRBJ2-7; 7 bases agree with TRBD1. Germline trimming cut 8 bases from V and 0 bases from J; bases unmatched to any gene: 22. The CDR3 is made up of 19 amino acids. CDR1 is MDHEN and CDR2 is SYDVKM in the germline V gene. This CDR3 reads CASVYAWSAGQDTSYEQYF. CDR3 coding DNA: TGTGCCAGCGTCTACGCATGGTCAGCCGGACAGGACACCTCCTACGAGCAGTACTTC.

Worth noting for this clone: Other DNA sequences in the sample encode the same CDR3. This chain connects TRBV28 to TRBJ2-7; D may be TRBD1 (6 bases). V was cut by 5 bases and J by 0 bases, with 11 bases left in between. The CDR3 loop spans 14 amino acids. CDR1 and CDR2 from the germline V gene are MDHEN and SYDVKM. The CDR3 DNA reads TGTGCCAGCAGTCAAACAGGGAGCTCCTACGAGCAGTACTTC. Its translation is CASSQTGSSYEQYF.

The rearrangement uses TRBV28 and TRBJ1-5; D unclear. Looked up from germline, CDR1 is MDHEN and CDR2 is SYDVKM. The V gene lost 6 bases and the J gene lost 3 bases, with 18 bases spanning the gap. This CDR3 region has 16 residues. CDR3 sequence: CASRPPRGMNNQPQHF. The CDR3 DNA is TGTGCCAGCAGACCTCCTCGGGGTATGAACAATCAGCCCCAGCATTTT.

This chain uses TRBV7-9 with TRBJ1-4; D perhaps matches TRBD1 (5 bases). This CDR3 is 17 amino acids long. Germline lookup yields CDR1 SEHNR and CDR2 FQNEAQ (reference sequence). The V end was cut by 0 bases, the J end by 1 base, with 12 bases between. The CDR3 loop is CASSLAQGTRTNEKLFF. The CDR3 nucleotides read TGTGCCAGCAGCTTAGCGCAAGGGACTCGAACTAATGAAAAACTGTTTTTT.

The CDR3 is CASSSGWIGGNSSYNEQFF. The CDR3 DNA reads TGTGCCAGCAGCTCGGGGTGGATCGGGGGGAATAGCTCCTACAATGAGCAGTTCTTC. The genes are TRBV7-8 and TRBJ2-1, with TRBD2 identical over 7 bases. The V and J ends lost 4 bases and 0 bases, in that order; junction bases with no gene match: 15. The CDR3 totals 19 residues. Germline CDR1 and CDR2: SGHVS and FQNEAQ.

V is TRBV5-1 and J is TRBJ1-4; D ambiguous. The CDR3 totals 14 residues. Between the trimmed V and J ends, which lost 0 bases and 6 bases, there was a span of 9 bases. The germline gives CDR1 SGHRS, CDR2 YFSETQ. CDR3 sequence: CASSLGESDEKLFF. CDR3 DNA: TGCGCCAGCAGCTTGGGGGAGAGTGATGAAAAACTGTTTTTT.

V usage is TRBV12-3 or TRBV12-4 and J usage is TRBJ1-2; a weak D match, TRBD1 (5 bases). Trimming took 5 bases from V and 2 from J, leaving 9 bases between them. The CDR3 is 13 residues long. For the CDR3, the DNA is TGTGCCAGCAGTCCGGACACAAACTATGGCTACACCTTC. Translated: CASSPDTNYGYTF.

This clone was observed a single time. The chain uses TRBV2 and TRBJ2-7, with D tentatively TRBD1 (6 bases). The CDR3 length is 15 residues. Trimming stripped 4 bases from V and 0 bases from J, with 13 bases between. The germline V gene has CDR1 SNHLY and CDR2 FYNNEI. For the CDR3, the DNA is TGTGCCAGCAGTGGAACCGGGACAATCTCCTACGAGCAGTACTTC. Translation: CASSGTGTISYEQYF.

The chain links TRBV6-1 to TRBJ2-7; TRBD2 matches 15 bases. Per germline, CDR1 MNHNS and CDR2 SASEGT. The CDR3 contains 17 residues. After removal of 1 base from V and 3 bases from J, the junction contained 4 bases not matched to a gene. CDR3 sequence: CASSEGTSGRGDYEQYF. The CDR3 nucleotides read TGTGCCAGCAGTGAAGGGACTAGCGGGAGGGGTGACTACGAGCAGTACTTC.

The CDR3 reads CASSSRGRGLEEQYF. DNA for the CDR3: TGTGCCAGCAGTTCTCGGGGCAGGGGATTGGAAGAGCAGTACTTC. The genes are TRBV27 and TRBJ2-7; possible D gene TRBD1, 6 bases. CDR1 and CDR2 (germline): MNHEY, SMNVEV (reference sequence). V dropped 4 bases and J dropped 7 bases, with 20 bases sitting between them. This CDR3 region has 15 residues.

J is TRBJ1-4 and V is TRBV11-2; 9 bases are a match to TRBD1. Looked up from germline, CDR1 is SGHAT and CDR2 is FQNNGV. Trimming at V came to 5 bases and at J to 4 bases, leaving 8 bases not matched to a gene. CDR3 size: 16 residues. CDR3 in amino acids: CASSRGQGGNNEKLFF. In DNA, the CDR3 is TGTGCCAGCAGCCGGGGACAGGGCGGTAATAATGAAAAACTGTTTTTT.

The rearrangement joins TRBV28 to TRBJ2-7; D remains unclear. The germline gives CDR1 MDHEN, CDR2 SYDVKM. Trimming pared 6 bases from V and 2 bases from J, leaving 14 bases between. The CDR3 length is 14 residues. Here the CDR3 reads CASSRKTDAYEQYF. The CDR3 region has the DNA TGTGCCAGCAGCAGGAAAACCGACGCCTACGAGCAGTACTTC. Full variable domain (remainder filled in from reference TRBV28 and TRBJ2-7): DVKVTQSSRYLVKRTGEKVFLECVQDMDHENMFWYRQDPGLGLRLIYFSYDVKMKEKGDIPEGYSVSREKKERFSLILESASTNQTSMYLCASSRKTDAYEQYFGPGTRLTVT.

The rearrangement uses TRBV7-9 and TRBJ1-5; TRBD1 matches 8 bases. CDR3 length: 15 amino acids. Germline CDR1 is SEHNR and CDR2 is FQNEAQ (reference sequence). With 4 bases clipped from V and 1 base from J, the junction kept 3 bases outside the gene matches. This CDR3 reads CASSYGQGSNQPQHF. The DNA of the CDR3 is TGTGCCAGCAGCTATGGACAGGGAAGCAATCAGCCCCAGCATTTT.

The V call is TRBV4-1, the J call TRBJ1-6; D might be TRBD1 (6 bases). The V end lost 2 bases, the J end lost 6 bases, and 17 bases lay between the germline ends. CDR3 size: 17 residues. CDR1 is MGHRA and CDR2 is YSYEKL in the germline V gene. This CDR3 reads CASSQSLRTELNSPLHF. The CDR3 bases are TGCGCCAGCAGCCAATCCCTACGGACAGAACTTAATTCACCCCTCCACTTT.

This clone was counted a few times. V usage is TRBV6-5 and J usage is TRBJ2-2; D is possibly TRBD2 (5 bases). From germline, CDR1 is MNHEY and CDR2 SVGAGI. The CDR3 spans 14 residues. Trimming left V 10 bases short and J 6 bases short, with 18 bases between. Here the CDR3 DNA reads TGTGCCACTGCGGCGGGCGATAGATCCGGGGAGCTGTTTTTT. This encodes CATAAGDRSGELFF.

This clone was picked up a small number of times. The chain combines TRBV11-2 with TRBJ2-1; D call uncertain. V lost 3 bases and J lost 4, with 13 bases in between. Germline loops: CDR1 SGHAT, CDR2 FQNNGV. The CDR3 loop spans 15 amino acids. DNA of the CDR3: TGTGCCAGCAGCTTGGGCCCCGACGGATACAATGAGCAGTTCTTC. Its translation is CASSLGPDGYNEQFF.

The rearrangement uses TRBV19 and TRBJ1-5; TRBD1 agrees at 8 bases. CDR3 size: 15 residues. Trimming at V came to 3 bases and at J to 4 bases, leaving 5 bases not matched to a gene. Germline CDR1 and CDR2: LNHDA and SQIVND (reference sequence). CDR3 DNA sequence: TGTGCCAGTAGTATCCTGGACAGGGTGAATCAGCCCCAGCATTTT. It specifies CASSILDRVNQPQHF.

The chain has TRBV18 and TRBJ1-1, with 7 nucleotides matching TRBD1. Germline CDR1 and CDR2: KGHSH and LQKENI. Germline trimming cut 3 bases from V and 5 bases from J; bases unmatched to any gene: 12. The CDR3 extends over 16 amino acids. The CDR3: CASSPIRGGGGTEAFF. CDR3 bases: TGTGCCAGCTCACCTATTCGCGGAGGGGGCGGAACTGAAGCTTTCTTT.

V and J are TRBV9 and TRBJ2-3, with 8 bases fitting TRBD2. After removal of 2 bases from V and 6 bases from J, the junction contained 11 bases not matched to a gene. Germline loops: CDR1 SGDLS, CDR2 YYNGEE. The CDR3 spans 16 residues. For the CDR3, the DNA is TGTGCCAGCAGCGTCGGCCCCGTTGGCGGGAGGGATACGCAGTATTTT. It yields the protein CASSVGPVGGRDTQYF.

This chain uses TRBV25-1 with TRBJ1-2, with D possibly TRBD1 on 5 matching bases. CDR1 is MGHDK, CDR2 SYGVNS, per germline. Trimming cost V 4 bases and J 2 bases, with 11 bases left between them. This CDR3 is 14 amino acids long. The CDR3 coding sequence is TGTGCCAGCAGTGTATTGACAGAAAACTATGGCTACACCTTC. The encoded protein is CASSVLTENYGYTF.

This chain links TRBV3-1 (or the pseudogene TRBV3-2) with TRBJ1-2; no clear D gene. Germline lookup yields CDR1 LGHDT and CDR2 YNNKEL (reference sequence). This CDR3 is 14 amino acids long. Trimming took 1 base from V and 3 from J, leaving 9 bases between them. CDR3 DNA: TGTGCCAGCAGCCAAGCAACCGGGGACTATGGCTACACCTTC. Residues: CASSQATGDYGYTF.

This chain uses TRBV28 with TRBJ1-2; D might be TRBD1 (5 bases). The V end lost 6 bases, the J end lost 7 bases, and 18 bases lay between the germline ends. Germline-derived CDR1 and CDR2 are MDHEN and SYDVKM. CDR3 length: 14 amino acids. CDR3 region: CASSVPGGVGGYTF. In DNA form, the CDR3 reads TGTGCCAGCAGCGTACCGGGGGGGGTAGGTGGCTACACCTTC.

In the case of this clone: Other DNA variants within this sample encode the same CDR3. The rearrangement links TRBV24-1 to TRBJ1-3, with D tentatively TRBD1 (6 bases). CDR3 length equals 15 residues. V lost 3 bases, J lost 4 bases, and 12 bases lay in between. Germline CDR1 and CDR2: KGHDR and SFDVKD. Written as DNA, the CDR3 is TGTGCCACCAGTGATCCACAGGGATCGGGAAACACCATATATTTT. Amino acids: CATSDPQGSGNTIYF.